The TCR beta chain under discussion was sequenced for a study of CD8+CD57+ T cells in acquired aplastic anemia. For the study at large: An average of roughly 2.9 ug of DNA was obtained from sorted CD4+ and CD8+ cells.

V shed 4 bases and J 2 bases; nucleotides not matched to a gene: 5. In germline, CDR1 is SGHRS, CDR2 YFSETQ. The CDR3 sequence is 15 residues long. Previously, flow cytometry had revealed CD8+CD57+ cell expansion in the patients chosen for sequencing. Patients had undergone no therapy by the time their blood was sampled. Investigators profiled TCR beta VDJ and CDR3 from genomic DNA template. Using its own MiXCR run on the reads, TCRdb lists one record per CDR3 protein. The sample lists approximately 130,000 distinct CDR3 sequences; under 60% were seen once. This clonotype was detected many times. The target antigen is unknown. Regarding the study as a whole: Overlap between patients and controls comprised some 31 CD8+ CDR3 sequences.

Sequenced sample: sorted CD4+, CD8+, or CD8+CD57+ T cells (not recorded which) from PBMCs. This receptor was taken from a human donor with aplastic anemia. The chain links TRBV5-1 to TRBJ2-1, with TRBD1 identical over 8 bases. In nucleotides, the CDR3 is TGCGCCAGCAGCAAGGACAGGGAACCCTACAATGAGCAGTTCTTC. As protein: CASSKDREPYNEQFF.